Below, 16 T cell receptor beta chains from the same sample are listed, as sequenced in a study of shared clonotypes between healthy human individuals (dated by TCRdb to 2018 to 2021). To prepare the library, the immunoSEQ multiplex PCR assay was applied. TCRdb mirrors the immuneACCESS table, restricted to in-frame sequences. Some clones are absent from its copies; in checked studies, under half trace to an unresolved V gene, and the reason for the others is unknown. This sample lists around 2,000,000 clones; 95% were detected once. In total, the top ten clones hold 0.13% of the sample. The sequenced sample was naive CD4+ T cells sorted from blood. The cell subset or site label here, explained by the study, means: CD45RA+ positively selected. These TCRs come from a man between 18 and 35 years old in good health.

The genes are TRBV4-2 and TRBJ2-3; D possibly corresponds to TRBD2 (5 bases). This CDR3 has 17 residues. Trimming cost V 4 bases and J 2 bases, with 19 bases left between them. Looked up from germline, CDR1 is LGHNA and CDR2 is YNFKEQ. CDR3 bases: TGTGCCAGCAGCCTCATCCTTGGGCCGGGGAACACAGATACGCAGTATTTT. It yields the protein CASSLILGPGNTDTQYF.

As regards this clone: Other DNA sequences in this specimen translate into the identical CDR3. This sequence joins TRBV9 and TRBJ2-4; TRBD1 matches at 7 bases. V gave up 0 bases and J gave up 4 bases; unmatched junction bases: 1. The CDR3 runs to 14 residues. From germline, CDR1 is SGDLS and CDR2 YYNGEE. CDR3 DNA: TGTGCCAGCAGCGTAGGACAGGGTAAAAACATTCAGTACTTC. It yields the protein CASSVGQGKNIQYF.

The chain joins TRBV19 to TRBJ1-2, with a possible D match to TRBD1 (5 bases). Germline CDR1 and CDR2: LNHDA and SQIVND (reference sequence). The CDR3 is 14 residues long. The V and J ends lost 7 bases and 1 base respectively, with 13 bases between them. This CDR3 reads CASTRGTVNYGYTF. CDR3 DNA: TGTGCCAGTACTAGAGGGACCGTTAACTATGGCTACACCTTC. Combining the CDR3 with reference TRBV19 and TRBJ1-2 gives the whole variable domain DGGITQSPKYLFRKEGQNVTLSCEQNLNHDAMYWYRQDPGQGLRLIYYSQIVNDFQKGDIAEGYSVSREKKESFPLTVTSAQKNPTAFYLCASTRGTVNYGYTFGSGTRLTVV.

This rearrangement joins TRBV7-8 to TRBJ2-7; 8 nucleotides agree with TRBD1. This CDR3 spans 14 amino acids. Trimming removed 9 bases from V and 4 bases from J; junction bases left unmatched: 11. Germline V gene sequence: CDR1 SGHVS, CDR2 FQNEAQ. The CDR3 DNA reads as TGTGCCAGTCGGCGGGACAGGAGTTTTTACGAGCAGTACTTC. It is translated as CASRRDRSFYEQYF.

The chain links TRBV21-1 to TRBJ2-5; the table names TRBD1, a call not compared with the DNA. TRBV21-1 is a pseudogene. CDR3 length: 14 residues. This chain's CDR3 is CASSHWTGEETQYF. In DNA form, the CDR3 reads TGTGCCAGCAGCCACTGGACAGGGGAAGAGACCCAGTACTTC.

The chain recombines TRBV5-6 with TRBJ1-1; D is uncertain. V dropped 6 bases and J dropped 3 bases, with 21 bases sitting between them. From germline, CDR1 is SGHDT and CDR2 YYEEEE. CDR3 length equals 16 residues. CDR3 in amino acids: CASILKPRLGDTEAFF. CDR3 DNA: TGTGCCAGCATCCTTAAACCCAGGTTGGGTGACACTGAAGCTTTCTTT.

The CDR3 DNA reads TGCGCCAGCAGCAAAACTAGCGGGGGGGACGAGCAGTACTTC. It specifies CASSKTSGGDEQYF. The chain couples TRBV5-1 to TRBJ2-7, with 13 positions matching TRBD2. V was clipped by 4 bases and J by 5 bases; unmatched bases: 3. This CDR3 is built from 14 residues. Germline lookup yields CDR1 SGHRS and CDR2 YFSETQ.

This clone was recorded once. CDR3: CASSYGKDYEQYF. The CDR3 DNA sequence: TGTGCCAGCAGTTACGGCAAGGACTACGAGCAGTACTTC. This chain links TRBV6-5 with TRBJ2-7; D not certain. V lost 2 bases to trimming and J lost 3 bases, with 8 bases between them. The CDR3 has 13 residues. Germline CDR1 reads MNHEY; CDR2 reads SVGAGI.

V gene TRBV9 combines with J gene TRBJ2-7; 14 bases align to TRBD2. Germline loops: CDR1 SGDLS, CDR2 YYNGEE. The CDR3 extends over 18 amino acids. The ends lost 0 bases at V and 2 bases at J; junction bases unmatched: 7. The CDR3 region is CASSVGGTSGSLPYEQYF. The CDR3 DNA reads TGTGCCAGCAGCGTAGGGGGGACTAGCGGGAGCTTACCCTACGAGCAGTACTTC.

This chain joins TRBV5-1 and TRBJ2-5; D unresolved. The CDR3 runs to 18 residues. CDR1 is SGHRS, CDR2 YFSETQ, per germline. Trimming removed 5 bases at V and 5 bases at J, with 28 bases between. CDR3 in DNA: TGCGCCAGCAGTCTGGACCGCAAGGTCGTGGATATGAGGGAGACCCAGTACTTC. Translating gives CASSLDRKVVDMRETQYF.

There are many counts of this clone. This chain links TRBV14 with TRBJ2-1; the match to TRBD2 covers 12 bases. Germline V gene data show CDR1 as SGHDN and CDR2 as FVKESK. CDR3 length: 16 residues. The junction had 5 bases not matched to a gene; V was cut back by 2 bases and J by 6 bases. CDR3 sequence (DNA): TGTGCCAGCAGCCAAACAGAGACTAGCGGGAGCAATGAGCAGTTCTTC. It translates to CASSQTETSGSNEQFF.

This chain connects TRBV5-1 to TRBJ2-3; 9 positions match TRBD1. CDR1 and CDR2 (germline): SGHRS, YFSETQ. The J segment lost 4 bases and the V segment lost 0 bases, leaving 6 bases of the junction unmatched. The CDR3 extends over 16 amino acids. DNA for the CDR3: TGCGCCAGCAGCTTGGGACCGGGACAGGGCGCAGATACGCAGTATTTT. Residues: CASSLGPGQGADTQYF.

As concerns this clone: One junction end disagrees with the germline gene, perhaps due to a read error. The V and J genes are TRBV7-7 and TRBJ2-3, with D perhaps assigned TRBD1 or TRBD2 (5 bases each). This CDR3 region has 14 residues. Per germline, CDR1 SSHAT and CDR2 FNYEAQ (reference sequence). The CDR3 nucleotides read TGTGCTAGCAGCTTGGGAGTGGGTGACAGAGCGCAGTATTTT. Its protein product is CASSLGVGDRAQYF.

The chain is built from TRBV4-1 and TRBJ1-4; possibly TRBD1 for D (5 bases). From germline, CDR1 is MGHRA and CDR2 YSYEKL. The V end lost 1 base, the J end lost 0 bases, and 15 bases lay between the germline ends. The CDR3 totals 18 residues. The chain's CDR3 is CASSQGAGGFPTNEKLFF. The CDR3 DNA sequence: TGCGCCAGCAGCCAAGGCGCTGGGGGGTTTCCAACTAATGAAAAACTGTTTTTT.

The V gene is TRBV5-8, the J gene TRBJ2-1; D might be TRBD1 (5 bases). V dropped 4 bases and J dropped 5 bases, with 22 bases sitting between them. The germline CDR1 and CDR2 sequences are SGHTS and YDEGEE. The CDR3 length is 17 residues. In DNA, the CDR3 is TGTGCCAGCAGCGGACATGGCGTACCTCAGGTGAACAATGAGCAGTTCTTC. It specifies CASSGHGVPQVNNEQFF. The full variable domain, in which reference TRBV5-8 and TRBJ2-1 provide the parts outside the CDR3, is EAGVTQSPTHLIKTRGQQATLRCSPISGHTSVYWYQQALGLGLQFLLWYDEGEERNRGNFPPRFSGRQFPNYSSELNVNALELEDSALYLCASSGHGVPQVNNEQFFGPGTRLTVL.

The count of this clone is one. The rearrangement joins TRBV9 to TRBJ1-3; 7 bases are shared with TRBD1. Per germline, CDR1 SGDLS and CDR2 YYNGEE. J was trimmed by 1 base and V by 1 base; bases with no gene match: 5. The CDR3 loop spans 16 amino acids. The DNA of the CDR3 is TGTGCCAGCAGCGTATACCGGGACAGTTCTGGAAACACCATATATTTT. As protein: CASSVYRDSSGNTIYF.